This T cell receptor (beta chain) was recorded in a study of T cell responses to AZD1222 COVID-19 vaccine. Concerning this clone itself: Its target is unknown.

Germline lookup yields CDR1 SGHAT and CDR2 FQNNGV. CDR3 length: 14 amino acids. V trimming: 5 bases; J trimming: 5 bases; junction bases outside the gene matches: 7. Study-wide results and limits: The reported proportion of spike-specific TCRs targeting unmutated variant regions was nearly half.

The table came from immunoSEQ multiplex PCR; TCRdb's copy has only in-frame clones and leaves some out. The table shows roughly 150,000 clones, with 75% to 90% occurring only once. The sample in question was peripheral blood, obtained on day 0 of AZD1222 vaccination. The J gene is TRBJ2-5, the V gene TRBV11-2; 8 bases fit TRBD1. The source of this sequence is an adult in good health. The CDR3 region is CASSLTTGVETQYF. The DNA of the CDR3 is TGTGCCAGCAGCCTTACGACAGGGGTGGAGACCCAGTACTTC.